The 28 T cell receptor beta chains given below trace back to one sample, sequenced in a study of cytomegalovirus exposure and HLA in healthy donors. This PCR relied on a set of 60 Vbeta primers and 13 Jbeta primers. TCRdb's copy holds only in-frame clones and misses some; the assay was immunoSEQ multiplex PCR. The sample holds roughly 190,000 clones, approximately 85% seen once. Sequencing was done on a sample of PBMCs. These receptors all come from a man between 18 and 35 years old in good health and CMV-seronegative.

V gene TRBV12-5 combines with J gene TRBJ1-1, with 7 positions matching TRBD1. J gave up 7 bases and V 4 bases, and 12 bases lay outside the gene matches. CDR1 is LGHNT and CDR2 is FRNRAP in the germline V gene. The CDR3 loop spans 15 amino acids. The CDR3 here is CASGSDRSPRGEAFF. The DNA of the CDR3 is TGTGCTAGTGGTTCGGACAGGTCGCCAAGGGGTGAAGCTTTCTTT. Full variable domain (rest looked up from reference TRBV12-5 and TRBJ1-1): DARVTQTPRHKVTEMGQEVTMRCQPILGHNTVFWYRQTMMQGLELLAYFRNRAPLDDSGMPKDRFSAEMPDATLATLKIQPSEPRDSAVYFCASGSDRSPRGEAFFGQGTRLTVV.

In this sample, this clone turned up a few times. The V call is TRBV6-5, the J call TRBJ1-5; perhaps TRBD1 as D (6 bases). Germline CDR1 MNHEY, CDR2 SVGAGI. V dropped 4 bases and J dropped 8 bases, with 12 bases sitting between them. This CDR3 spans 13 amino acids. The CDR3 nucleotides read TGTGCCAGCAGTTGGGGCGGGGGCGAGCCCCAGCATTTT. It codes for CASSWGGGEPQHF.

About this clone: Other DNA sequences of this sample code for an identical CDR3. The genes are TRBV19 and TRBJ2-7; 7 nucleotides match TRBD2. Germline CDR1 is LNHDA and CDR2 is SQIVND (reference sequence). CDR3 size: 14 residues. V lost 3 bases to trimming and J lost 1 base; unmatched junction nucleotides: 3. The CDR3 coding sequence is TGTGCCAGTAGTATGGCTAGCGGTTCCTACGAGCAGTACTTC. Protein product: CASSMASGSYEQYF.

The chain recombines TRBV10-3 with TRBJ2-5, with D possibly TRBD1 on 6 matching bases. Between the trimmed V and J ends, which lost 1 base and 5 bases, there was a span of 11 bases. Germline CDR1 reads ENHRY; CDR2 reads SYGVKD. This CDR3 spans 14 amino acids. CDR3 in amino acids: CAISEFGGRETQYF. The CDR3 DNA follows: TGTGCCATCAGTGAGTTTGGGGGCCGGGAGACCCAGTACTTC.

This clone appeared a single time. The gene calls are TRBV7-2 and TRBJ2-2; perhaps TRBD2 as D (5 bases). With 6 bases removed from V and 0 bases from J, the gap between germline ends came to 5 bases. Germline CDR1 SGHTA, CDR2 FQGNSA. This CDR3 is 13 amino acids long. CDR3 in amino acids: CASREANTGELFF. The CDR3 DNA reads TGTGCCAGCAGGGAGGCGAACACCGGGGAGCTGTTTTTT. Combining the CDR3 with reference TRBV7-2 and TRBJ2-2 gives the whole variable domain GAGVSQSPSNKVTEKGKDVELRCDPISGHTALYWYRQSLGQGLEFLIYFQGNSAPDKSGLPSDRFSAERTGGSVSTLTIQRTQQEDSAVYLCASREANTGELFFGEGSRLTVL.

The count of this clone is one. The chain combines TRBV2 with TRBJ2-1, with TRBD2 identical over 10 bases. Germline trimming cut 7 bases from V and 7 bases from J; bases unmatched to any gene: 7. The germline gives CDR1 SNHLY, CDR2 FYNNEI. CDR3 size: 14 residues. The CDR3 nucleotides are TGTGCCAGCAACCTAGCGGGGGCTTTAAATGAGCAGTTCTTC. Its translation: CASNLAGALNEQFF.

This clone was counted between two and nine times. J is TRBJ2-1 and V is TRBV28, with TRBD1 matching 8 bases. The V gene's germline CDR1 is MDHEN and CDR2 SYDVKM. Unmatched junction bases numbered 7, after V lost 5 bases and J lost 4 bases. This CDR3 contains 15 residues. This chain's CDR3 is CASSPGGGEYNEQFF. DNA for the CDR3: TGTGCCAGCAGTCCAGGGGGCGGGGAATACAATGAGCAGTTCTTC.

The chain is built from TRBV6-6 and TRBJ1-4; TRBD1 is a possible D gene (6 bases). The V and J ends lost 2 bases and 7 bases respectively, with 17 bases between them. This CDR3 region has 16 residues. Germline CDR1 MNHNY, CDR2 SVGAGI (reference sequence). The DNA for the CDR3 is TGTGCCAGCAGTTACCTAGACCCAGGGGTTTCTGAAAAACTGTTTTTT. This sequence encodes CASSYLDPGVSEKLFF.

This sequence joins TRBV19 and TRBJ2-3, with 10 bases that match TRBD2. The length of the CDR3 is 16 residues. In germline, CDR1 is LNHDA, CDR2 SQIVND (reference sequence). V lost 3 bases and J lost 5; bases outside the gene matches: 8. In DNA form, the CDR3 reads TGTGCCAGTAGTATGCGAGCGGGAGGGCTCGGAGATACGCAGTATTTT. The encoded protein is CASSMRAGGLGDTQYF. The whole variable domain, filled in from reference TRBV19 and TRBJ2-3, reads DGGITQSPKYLFRKEGQNVTLSCEQNLNHDAMYWYRQDPGQGLRLIYYSQIVNDFQKGDIAEGYSVSREKKESFPLTVTSAQKNPTAFYLCASSMRAGGLGDTQYFGPGTRLTVL.

The genes are TRBV9 and TRBJ2-3; 7 bases fit TRBD2. Unmatched junction bases numbered 9, after V lost 4 bases and J lost 7 bases. This CDR3 is 14 amino acids long. Germline V lookup: CDR1 SGDLS, CDR2 YYNGEE. The CDR3 is CASSPRTSSHTQYF. The CDR3, as DNA: TGTGCCAGCAGCCCAAGGACTAGTTCACATACGCAGTATTTT.

The V gene is TRBV5-5, the J gene TRBJ1-6; 10 nucleotides agree with TRBD1. Germline V CDR1 and CDR2: SGHKS, YYEKEE (reference sequence). The CDR3 totals 16 residues. V was clipped by 0 bases and J by 9 bases; unmatched bases: 6. The CDR3, as DNA: TGTGCCAGCAGCTTGGAGGCCGGGACAGGGGCTTCACCCCTCCACTTT. It codes for CASSLEAGTGASPLHF.

The chain recombines TRBV4-1 with TRBJ1-2; possibly TRBD1 for D (6 bases). The germline CDR1 and CDR2 sequences are MGHRA and YSYEKL. Trimming removed 8 bases at V and 6 bases at J, with 16 bases between. CDR3 size: 13 residues. The CDR3 region is CASDNRTGNGYTF. CDR3 DNA: TGCGCCAGCGACAATCGTACAGGGAATGGCTACACCTTC.

The chain's CDR3 is CASSLGGTAQETQYF. For the CDR3, the DNA is TGTGCCAGCAGCTTAGGCGGGACAGCTCAAGAGACCCAGTACTTC. The chain combines TRBV11-2 with TRBJ2-5, with D perhaps TRBD1 (7 bases). Germline V gene data show CDR1 as SGHAT and CDR2 as FQNNGV. The CDR3 spans 15 residues. The V end was cut by 1 base, the J end by 2 bases, with 11 bases between. The complete variable domain, with remaining parts taken from reference TRBV11-2 and TRBJ2-5, reads EAGVAQSPRYKIIEKRQSVAFWCNPISGHATLYWYQQILGQGPKLLIQFQNNGVVDDSQLPKDRFSAERLKGVDSTLKIQPAKLEDSAVYLCASSLGGTAQETQYFGPGTRLLVL.

As DNA, the CDR3 is TGTGCCAGCAGCTTCGTGGGACTAGCGGGAGTTTCGTACGAGCAGTACTTC. Protein: CASSFVGLAGVSYEQYF. The chain joins TRBV5-6 to TRBJ2-7; 14 bases align to TRBD2. This CDR3 has 17 residues. J gave up 4 bases and V 2 bases, and 8 bases lay outside the gene matches. The germline V gene encodes CDR1 SGHDT and CDR2 YYEEEE.

At least ten counts were recorded for this clone. This chain joins TRBV4-3 and TRBJ2-6, with 8 positions matching TRBD2. Germline V CDR1 and CDR2: LGHNA, YSLEER. The J segment lost 2 bases and the V segment lost 1 base, leaving 4 bases of the junction unmatched. The CDR3 is made up of 17 amino acids. The CDR3 sequence: CASSQVLRGAGANVLTF. The CDR3 DNA reads as TGCGCCAGCAGCCAAGTGCTGCGGGGGGCTGGGGCCAACGTCCTGACTTTC.

This clone was counted once. The genes are TRBV27 and TRBJ2-5; D unclear. CDR1 is MNHEY and CDR2 is SMNVEV in the germline V gene (reference sequence). The CDR3 sequence is 12 residues long. V was shortened by 3 bases and J by 2 bases, with 4 bases between the two germline ends. The CDR3 is CASSFNQETQYF. The CDR3 region has the DNA TGTGCCAGCAGTTTCAATCAAGAGACCCAGTACTTC.

The V and J genes are TRBV28 and TRBJ2-1; 13 nucleotides agree with TRBD2. J was trimmed by 9 bases and V by 4 bases; bases with no gene match: 9. There are 16 residues in the CDR3. The V gene's germline CDR1 is MDHEN and CDR2 SYDVKM. The CDR3 nucleotides read TGTGCCAGCAGTTCCCCGGGACTAGCGGGACGCAGTGAGCAGTTCTTC. This translates into CASSSPGLAGRSEQFF.

V usage is TRBV25-1 and J usage is TRBJ2-5, with TRBD2 matching over 12 bases. V was pared by 3 bases and J by 0 bases, with 2 bases of the junction left unmatched. Germline CDR1 is MGHDK and CDR2 is SYGVNS. The length of the CDR3 is 16 residues. This chain's CDR3 is CASSDRLAGDQETQYF. DNA for the CDR3: TGTGCCAGCAGTGATCGACTAGCGGGGGACCAAGAGACCCAGTACTTC.

The genes are TRBV5-1 and TRBJ2-5, with D perhaps TRBD1 (5 bases). The germline CDR1 and CDR2 sequences are SGHRS and YFSETQ. Trimming stripped 4 bases from V and 1 base from J, with 17 bases between. The CDR3 has 16 residues. For the CDR3, the DNA is TGCGCCAGCAGCCCTTTGCCCAGACAGAGCCAAGAGACCCAGTACTTC. This translates into CASSPLPRQSQETQYF.

The J gene is TRBJ1-5, the V gene TRBV2, with TRBD1 as a possible D gene (5 bases). The CDR3 totals 13 residues. The V gene lost 6 bases and the J gene lost 5 bases, with 11 bases spanning the gap. Germline CDR1 SNHLY, CDR2 FYNNEI. Written as DNA, the CDR3 is TGTGCCAGCAGCCAAGGAGGGGATCAGCCCCAGCATTTT. Its translation is CASSQGGDQPQHF. The full variable domain, in which reference TRBV2 and TRBJ1-5 provide the parts outside the CDR3, is EPEVTQTPSHQVTQMGQEVILRCVPISNHLYFYWYRQILGQKVEFLVSFYNNEISEKSEIFDDQFSVERPDGSNFTLKIRSTKLEDSAMYFCASSQGGDQPQHFGDGTRLSIL.

V and J are TRBV11-3 and TRBJ2-5, with a weak D call TRBD2 (7 bases). V lost 5 bases, J lost 4 bases, and 17 bases lay in between. There are 15 residues in the CDR3. CDR1 and CDR2 from the germline V gene are SGHNT and YENEEA. As DNA, the CDR3 is TGTGCCAGCAGCCGAGGGGGGGGAATCGGAGAGACCCAGTACTTC. Translated, it gives CASSRGGGIGETQYF.

This clone was counted once. This sequence joins TRBV6-5 and TRBJ1-4; TRBD1 matches at 8 bases. Germline V gene data show CDR1 as MNHEY and CDR2 as SVGAGI. The CDR3 runs 16 residues. V dropped 4 bases and J dropped 4; count of bases not matched to a gene: 8. CDR3 DNA: TGTGCCAGCAGTTTATTCAGGGGGCGGAATAATGAAAAACTGTTTTTT. Its translation: CASSLFRGRNNEKLFF.

The chain couples TRBV10-3 to TRBJ1-3; weak D call: TRBD1 (6 bases). CDR1 and CDR2 from the germline V gene are ENHRY and SYGVKD. Deletions cut 4 bases from V and 1 base from J, with 8 bases between. The CDR3 length is 14 residues. The CDR3 loop reads CAISVGQSGNTIYF. CDR3 coding DNA: TGTGCCATCAGTGTTGGACAGTCTGGAAACACCATATATTTT.

The rearrangement links TRBV5-1 to TRBJ2-2, with a tentative D call TRBD1 (5 bases). Trimming cost V 4 bases and J 1 base, with 8 bases left between them. The CDR3 runs to 14 residues. In germline, CDR1 is SGHRS, CDR2 YFSETQ. CDR3 amino acids: CASSLGQNTGELFF. The CDR3 DNA reads as TGCGCCAGCAGCCTAGGACAGAACACCGGGGAGCTGTTTTTT.

The chain has TRBV4-3 and TRBJ2-1; TRBD2 matches 10 bases. The junction had 6 bases not matched to a gene; V was cut back by 1 base and J by 9 bases. Per germline, CDR1 LGHNA and CDR2 YSLEER. The CDR3 length is 15 residues. CDR3 nucleotides: TGCGCCAGCAGCCAAGTTCTAGCGGGAGTCGCTGAGCAGTTCTTC. Translation gives CASSQVLAGVAEQFF.

Only one count was recorded for this clone. The V call is TRBV27, the J call TRBJ1-5, with no clear D. CDR3 length: 15 amino acids. Trimming shortened V by 4 bases and J by 2 bases, and 12 bases separated the two germline ends. Germline CDR1 MNHEY, CDR2 SMNVEV (reference sequence). The CDR3 sequence: CASSWRMEGNQPQHF. As DNA, the CDR3 is TGTGCCAGCAGTTGGCGAATGGAGGGCAATCAGCCCCAGCATTTT.

The chain joins TRBV5-4 to TRBJ2-2, with 8 bases that match TRBD1. Trimming cost V 9 bases and J 7 bases; bases outside gene matches: 17. The CDR3 length is 16 residues. Germline values: CDR1 SGHNT, CDR2 YYREEE (reference sequence). The CDR3 nucleotides are TGTGCCACCCTGGACAGGGATTTTTTGCAGGGCGGGGAGCTGTTTTTT. Residues: CATLDRDFLQGGELFF.

This clone was recorded only once. The chain couples TRBV5-1 to TRBJ2-2, with 8 bases lining up with TRBD1. CDR3 length: 15 amino acids. Germline V gene lookup returns CDR1 SGHRS and CDR2 YFSETQ. V lost 1 base, J lost 6 bases, and 5 bases stayed unmatched. The CDR3 bases are TGCGCCAGCAGCTTGTGGGGACAGGTTCCCGGGGAGCTGTTTTTT. It is translated as CASSLWGQVPGELFF. The variable domain in full, completed from reference TRBV5-1 and TRBJ2-2, reads KAGVTQTPRYLIKTRGQQVTLSCSPISGHRSVSWYQQTPGQGLQFLFEYFSETQRNKGNFPGRFSGRQFSNSRSEMNVSTLELGDSALYLCASSLWGQVPGELFFGEGSRLTVL.